Each of the 27 T cell receptor beta chains below was sequenced from the same sample in a study of cytomegalovirus exposure and HLA in healthy donors. Primers included in the PCR were 60 Vbeta and 13 Jbeta primers. Clones were sequenced by immunoSEQ multiplex PCR, and TCRdb holds only the in-frame ones, with some missing. The sample includes about 200,000 clones, about 83% seen only once; the top ten take about 1.4%. The specimen sequenced was PBMCs. All receptors come from a girl aged 5-17 years in good health and CMV-seronegative.

The rearrangement links TRBV11-1 to TRBJ1-2, with unresolved D. The V end was cut by 4 bases, the J end by 4 bases, with 10 bases between. The CDR3 is made up of 13 amino acids. Per the germline V gene, CDR1 is SGHAT and CDR2 is FQDESV (reference sequence). The CDR3 sequence is CASSSSSGYGYTF. CDR3 DNA sequence: TGTGCCAGCAGCTCCTCGAGTGGCTATGGCTACACCTTC.

The genes are TRBV6-5 and TRBJ2-7; a possible D gene is TRBD1 (5 bases). This CDR3 region has 14 residues. From germline, CDR1 is MNHEY and CDR2 SVGAGI. The V gene lost 0 bases and the J gene lost 4 bases, with 10 bases spanning the gap. CDR3 protein: CASSYSQGVYEQYF. CDR3 nucleotides: TGTGCCAGCAGTTACTCCCAGGGCGTATACGAGCAGTACTTC.

This chain links TRBV7-9 with TRBJ1-3, with a possible D match to TRBD1 (5 bases). V was cut by 5 bases and J by 0 bases, with 11 bases left in between. Germline assignment: CDR1 SEHNR and CDR2 FQNEAQ (reference sequence). The CDR3 loop spans 15 amino acids. The DNA for the CDR3 is TGTGCCAGCAGCACCACAGGCAGCTCTGGAAACACCATATATTTT. It codes for CASSTTGSSGNTIYF.

The V call is TRBV5-4, the J call TRBJ2-5, with a possible D match to TRBD1 (6 bases). The CDR3 length is 17 residues. Germline lookup yields CDR1 SGHNT and CDR2 YYREEE (reference sequence). Deletions cut 0 bases from V and 4 bases from J, with 19 bases between. The CDR3 DNA follows: TGTGCCAGCAGCTTGGTTTCCCTAGCAATGGGGGCAGAGACCCAGTACTTC. It translates to CASSLVSLAMGAETQYF.

The chain has TRBV4-2 and TRBJ1-5, with D possibly being TRBD1 (5 bases). Trimming shortened V by 0 bases and J by 4 bases, and 16 bases separated the two germline ends. The CDR3 is 17 amino acids. Per the germline V gene, CDR1 is LGHNA and CDR2 is YNFKEQ. The CDR3 nucleotides are TGTGCCAGCAGCCAAGAAGGGATGGCAGGGTATAATCAGCCCCAGCATTTT. Its translation: CASSQEGMAGYNQPQHF.

V and J are TRBV18 and TRBJ2-7; D is undetermined. This CDR3 region has 11 residues. Trimming pared 5 bases from V and 6 bases from J, leaving 8 bases between. The germline CDR1 and CDR2 sequences are KGHSH and LQKENI. CDR3 nucleotides: TGTGCCAGCTCAAGTTATAGCGAGCAGTACTTC. It translates to CASSSYSEQYF.

This clone was detected only a few times. This chain connects TRBV5-6 to TRBJ2-7; the D gene is possibly TRBD1 (5 bases). Per germline, CDR1 SGHDT and CDR2 YYEEEE. The ends were cut back, 4 bases at V and 2 bases at J, with 13 bases in the middle. The CDR3 runs 14 residues. DNA of the CDR3: TGTGCCAGCAGCCCCGACAGTTTTCCCTACGAGCAGTACTTC. It translates to CASSPDSFPYEQYF.

The J gene is TRBJ2-7, the V gene TRBV7-9; D is ambiguous. The germline V and J ends were trimmed by 6 bases and 0 bases, with 21 bases remaining between them. The CDR3 runs 17 residues. The germline CDR1 and CDR2 sequences are SEHNR and FQNEAQ (reference sequence). CDR3 amino acids: CASSRKAEISSSYEQYF. For the CDR3, the DNA is TGTGCCAGCAGTCGGAAGGCGGAAATTTCGAGCTCCTACGAGCAGTACTTC.

V and J are TRBV19 and TRBJ2-3; possible D gene TRBD1, 6 bases. Germline assignment: CDR1 LNHDA and CDR2 SQIVND (reference sequence). The CDR3 has 15 residues. V lost 3 bases and J 0 bases, leaving 10 bases between the germline ends. CDR3 nucleotide sequence: TGTGCCAGTAGTATCCTACAGGGTAGCACAGATACGCAGTATTTT. It codes for CASSILQGSTDTQYF.

The V gene is TRBV6-6, the J gene TRBJ1-5, with 7 bases matching TRBD1. The germline CDR1 and CDR2 sequences are MNHNY and SVGAGI (reference sequence). J was trimmed by 3 bases and V by 6 bases; bases with no gene match: 5. CDR3 length equals 14 residues. The CDR3 DNA reads TGTGCCAGCAGACCGGGACAGCCCAATCAGCCCCAGCATTTT. Translation: CASRPGQPNQPQHF.

The chain combines TRBV7-2 with TRBJ2-5; possible D gene TRBD2, 7 bases. Trimming removed 3 bases from V and 1 base from J, with 12 bases in between. The CDR3 is 15 residues long. Germline lookup yields CDR1 SGHTA and CDR2 FQGNSA. Written as DNA, the CDR3 is TGTGCCAGCAGCTTCATAGGGGGGGGCCAAGAGACCCAGTACTTC. Its translation: CASSFIGGGQETQYF.

This clone was recorded only once. The chain uses TRBV5-1 and TRBJ2-7, with TRBD1 matching 9 bases. CDR3 size: 14 residues. Germline CDR1 reads SGHRS; CDR2 reads YFSETQ. V lost 4 bases and J lost 5; bases outside the gene matches: 7. CDR3 in amino acids: CASSLGTGIHEQYF. CDR3 DNA sequence: TGCGCCAGCAGCCTCGGGACAGGGATCCACGAGCAGTACTTC.

This clone was detected only once. The genes are TRBV19 and TRBJ1-2; the match to TRBD1 covers 7 bases. The CDR3 spans 15 residues. J was trimmed by 4 bases and V by 5 bases; bases with no gene match: 10. Germline loops: CDR1 LNHDA, CDR2 SQIVND (reference sequence). The CDR3, as DNA: TGTGCCAGTAGTCCAGGGACAGCCGGGAGCTATGGCTACACCTTC. It encodes CASSPGTAGSYGYTF. Supplemented by reference TRBV19 and TRBJ1-2, the full variable domain reads DGGITQSPKYLFRKEGQNVTLSCEQNLNHDAMYWYRQDPGQGLRLIYYSQIVNDFQKGDIAEGYSVSREKKESFPLTVTSAQKNPTAFYLCASSPGTAGSYGYTFGSGTRLTVV.

The chain has TRBV7-2 and TRBJ2-1; D remains unclear. With 2 bases removed from V and 10 bases from J, the gap between germline ends came to 9 bases. The CDR3 runs to 12 residues. The germline V gene encodes CDR1 SGHTA and CDR2 FQGNSA. Here the CDR3 DNA reads TGTGCCAGCAGCTTAAACGAGTTCGAGCAGTTCTTC. Residues: CASSLNEFEQFF.

On this clone itself: A junction end diverges from the germline sequence, so it may reflect a read error. This sequence joins TRBV5-4 and TRBJ2-3; the match to TRBD2 covers 8 bases. This CDR3 has 14 residues. CDR1 is SGHNT and CDR2 is YYREEE in the germline V gene (reference sequence). The CDR3 sequence is CASSLGTSKDTQYF. CDR3 in DNA: TGTGCCAGCAGCTTGGGGACTAGCAAAGATACGCAGTATTTT.

The chain couples TRBV6-1 to TRBJ1-2; TRBD1 matches at 8 bases. CDR3 length: 17 residues. Germline-derived CDR1 and CDR2 are MNHNS and SASEGT. V was pared by 4 bases and J by 0 bases, with 10 bases of the junction left unmatched. The CDR3 DNA reads as TGTGCCAGCAGTGCCAGATTAGGACAGGGCGCTAACTATGGCTACACCTTC. This gives the protein CASSARLGQGANYGYTF.

The chain has TRBV4-1 and TRBJ2-7; 10 nucleotides match TRBD2. The CDR3 is 17 residues long. In germline, CDR1 is MGHRA, CDR2 YSYEKL. V shed 1 base and J 4 bases; nucleotides not matched to a gene: 10. The CDR3 nucleotides are TGCGCCAGCAGCCAAGTGGCTGAGTCTAGCGGGAGTTACGAGCAGTACTTC. This translates into CASSQVAESSGSYEQYF.

The chain uses TRBV4-1 and TRBJ2-5, with 8 bases matching TRBD2. V was pared by 4 bases and J by 4 bases, with 17 bases of the junction left unmatched. CDR1 is MGHRA and CDR2 is YSYEKL in the germline V gene. CDR3 length: 18 residues. Here the CDR3 DNA reads TGCGCCAGCAGCCCACGGAACATCGGGACTAGTGGGACAGAGACCCAGTACTTC. This sequence encodes CASSPRNIGTSGTETQYF.

The rearrangement joins TRBV28 to TRBJ2-7; TRBD1 might be the D (6 bases). Trimming removed 4 bases at V and 0 bases at J, with 16 bases between. The CDR3 has 16 amino acids. Germline CDR1 is MDHEN and CDR2 is SYDVKM. The CDR3 reads CASSSELTGASYEQYF. The CDR3 DNA is TGTGCCAGCAGTTCAGAACTGACAGGAGCCTCCTACGAGCAGTACTTC.

This chain connects TRBV28 to TRBJ1-2, with 8 bases fitting TRBD1. Germline values: CDR1 MDHEN, CDR2 SYDVKM. The CDR3 covers 15 residues. V was clipped by 3 bases and J by 3 bases; unmatched bases: 6. CDR3 amino acids: CASSFGQGRDYGYTF. The CDR3 coding sequence is TGTGCCAGCAGTTTCGGACAGGGACGGGACTATGGCTACACCTTC.

This rearrangement joins TRBV5-1 to TRBJ1-1; no reliable D call. Germline loops: CDR1 SGHRS, CDR2 YFSETQ. Trimming removed 4 bases at V and 3 bases at J, with 10 bases between. The CDR3 extends over 13 amino acids. DNA of the CDR3: TGCGCCAGCAGCCCTAGGGAGGACACTGAAGCTTTCTTT. Protein: CASSPREDTEAFF.

V usage is TRBV30 and J usage is TRBJ1-3; D may be TRBD1 (5 bases). CDR3 length: 14 amino acids. V dropped 5 bases and J dropped 0 bases, with 11 bases sitting between them. From germline, CDR1 is GTSNPN and CDR2 SVGIG (reference sequence). The CDR3 here is CAWAPDISGNTIYF. CDR3 coding DNA: TGTGCCTGGGCCCCGGACATCTCTGGAAACACCATATATTTT.

The chain employs TRBV19 and TRBJ1-2; 8 bases fit TRBD1. CDR1 LNHDA and CDR2 SQIVND come from the germline V gene (reference sequence). V lost 6 bases, J lost 0 bases, and 6 bases stayed unmatched. The CDR3 totals 15 residues. In DNA form, the CDR3 reads TGTGCCAGTAGCAAAGACAGGGGAACTAACTATGGCTACACCTTC. Protein sequence: CASSKDRGTNYGYTF.

The chain is built from TRBV18 and TRBJ1-4; the match to TRBD1 covers 7 bases. This CDR3 is built from 15 residues. Losses at the gene ends were 4 bases for V and 5 bases for J; bases not matched to a gene: 7. Germline CDR1 is KGHSH and CDR2 is LQKENI. CDR3 sequence: CASSRQGSLNEKLFF. CDR3 sequence (DNA): TGTGCCAGCTCACGACAGGGCTCCCTCAATGAAAAACTGTTTTTT.

CDR3 protein: CASRTDRGGGAFF. The CDR3 region has the DNA TGTGCCAGCAGGACAGACAGGGGCGGGGGAGCTTTCTTT. The chain couples TRBV28 to TRBJ1-1; the match to TRBD1 covers 8 bases. The CDR3 extends over 13 amino acids. Germline trimming cut 6 bases from V and 10 bases from J; bases unmatched to any gene: 10. Germline CDR1 is MDHEN and CDR2 is SYDVKM.

The V and J genes are TRBV7-3 and TRBJ2-2, with TRBD2 matching 10 bases. CDR1 and CDR2 from the germline V gene are SGHTA and FQGTGA. CDR3 size: 15 residues. After removal of 4 bases from V and 6 bases from J, the junction contained 5 bases not matched to a gene. The CDR3 spells CASSYSGTSAGELFF. The CDR3 DNA sequence: TGTGCCAGCAGCTACTCCGGGACTAGCGCCGGGGAGCTGTTTTTT.

This chain connects TRBV10-1 to TRBJ2-3; 10 nucleotides align to TRBD2. The CDR3 extends over 19 amino acids. The germline V gene has CDR1 WNHNN and CDR2 SYGVQD (reference sequence). Trimming at V came to 0 bases and at J to 3 bases, leaving 12 bases not matched to a gene. CDR3 sequence: CASSESLVVCSGGTDTQYF. The CDR3 DNA reads as TGCGCCAGCAGTGAGTCGTTAGTCGTTTGTAGCGGGGGGACAGATACGCAGTATTTT.